One sample yielded the 17 T cell receptor beta chains listed below, sequenced in a study of cytomegalovirus exposure and HLA in healthy donors. The PCR employed 60 Vbeta primers together with 13 Jbeta primers. The data were produced by immunoSEQ multiplex PCR, yet TCRdb's version contains in-frame clones alone and is incomplete. The data hold about 140,000 clones, with roughly 80% observed a single time. Sample: PBMCs. These TCRs come from a female donor in good health and CMV-seronegative.

On this clone itself: Mismatch with germline at one junction end may stem from a read error. The rearrangement links TRBV13 to TRBJ2-7; D remains unclear. The germline CDR1 and CDR2 sequences are PRHDT and FYEKMQ (reference sequence). The CDR3 runs to 13 residues. The chain's CDR3 is CASREFLSSEQYF. Written as DNA, the CDR3 is TGTGCCAGCAGGGAGTTTCTCTCCTCCGAGCAGTACTTC.

The chain combines TRBV5-4 with TRBJ2-1; no reliable D call. V was shortened by 4 bases and J by 9 bases, with 8 bases between the two germline ends. CDR1 and CDR2 (germline): SGHNT, YYREEE (reference sequence). The CDR3 runs 11 residues. As DNA, the CDR3 is TGTGCCAGCAGCCGGCCAGGTGAGCAGTTCTTC. It translates to CASSRPGEQFF.

This chain links TRBV18 with TRBJ2-7, with D unresolved. The CDR3 is 14 residues long. Trimming cost V 4 bases and J 3 bases, with 13 bases left between them. The germline gives CDR1 KGHSH, CDR2 LQKENI. DNA of the CDR3: TGTGCCAGCTCACTCACCGACGGGTTCTACGAGCAGTACTTC. Protein: CASSLTDGFYEQYF.

This CDR3 is CASSLDSLPRGSYNEQFF. The CDR3 DNA is TGTGCCAGCAGTCTGGACAGTCTACCAAGAGGGTCCTACAATGAGCAGTTCTTC. V gene TRBV28 combines with J gene TRBJ2-1; D possibly corresponds to TRBD1 (6 bases). The germline gives CDR1 MDHEN, CDR2 SYDVKM. CDR3 length equals 18 residues. The V and J ends lost 5 bases and 1 base respectively, with 21 bases between them. Together with reference TRBV28 and TRBJ2-1, the CDR3 gives the full variable domain: DVKVTQSSRYLVKRTGEKVFLECVQDMDHENMFWYRQDPGLGLRLIYFSYDVKMKEKGDIPEGYSVSREKKERFSLILESASTNQTSMYLCASSLDSLPRGSYNEQFFGPGTRLTVL.

The chain links TRBV10-3 to TRBJ2-3; weak D call: TRBD2 (5 bases). This CDR3 has 16 amino acids. Trimming stripped 0 bases from V and 2 bases from J, with 12 bases between. Germline V gene data show CDR1 as ENHRY and CDR2 as SYGVKD. CDR3 coding DNA: TGTGCCATCAGTGAGTCAGACGGTAGCGCCACAGATACGCAGTATTTT. Encoded protein: CAISESDGSATDTQYF.

This clone has only one observation. V usage is TRBV7-9 and J usage is TRBJ2-7; D uncertain. Trimming removed 4 bases at V and 2 bases at J, with 15 bases between. The germline V gene has CDR1 SEHNR and CDR2 FQNEAQ (reference sequence). CDR3 length: 15 amino acids. The CDR3 loop is CASSSLELSTYEQYF. For the CDR3, the DNA is TGTGCCAGCAGCTCCCTAGAGTTGAGCACCTACGAGCAGTACTTC.

The chain couples TRBV19 to TRBJ1-2; no reliable D call. The V end lost 1 base, the J end lost 6 bases, and 6 bases lay between the germline ends. This CDR3 has 12 residues. Germline CDR1 and CDR2: LNHDA and SQIVND (reference sequence). CDR3 nucleotides: TGTGCCAGTAGTATAGGGCAGAATGGCTACACCTTC. This codes for CASSIGQNGYTF.

This clone has just one count. The chain combines TRBV18 with TRBJ2-7; D is perhaps TRBD2 (5 bases). The CDR3 sequence is 16 residues long. The V end lost 3 bases, the J end lost 1 base, and 16 bases lay between the germline ends. Germline CDR1 KGHSH, CDR2 LQKENI. In DNA form, the CDR3 reads TGTGCCAGCTCACCTCCCGCACCGGGAAATTCCTACGAGCAGTACTTC. Translation: CASSPPAPGNSYEQYF.

The J gene is TRBJ1-1, the V gene TRBV5-6, with D perhaps TRBD1 (5 bases). V was clipped by 5 bases and J by 6 bases, with 17 bases between them. In germline, CDR1 is SGHDT, CDR2 YYEEEE. CDR3 length: 14 residues. Written as DNA, the CDR3 is TGTGCCAGCAGATCAGGGTTGGGATCTCCTGAAGCTTTCTTT. Translated, it gives CASRSGLGSPEAFF.

The chain joins TRBV10-3 to TRBJ2-2; TRBD2 matches at 9 bases. V was clipped by 2 bases and J by 0 bases; unmatched bases: 4. The CDR3 sequence is 17 residues long. Germline-derived CDR1 and CDR2 are ENHRY and SYGVKD. The CDR3 nucleotides are TGTGCCATCAGTGAGGGCGGGAGGGCCGCGAACACCGGGGAGCTGTTTTTT. Translation: CAISEGGRAANTGELFF.

The chain joins TRBV28 to TRBJ1-1; D not certain. CDR3 length equals 12 residues. The V gene lost 3 bases and the J gene lost 3 bases, with 5 bases spanning the gap. Germline V gives CDR1 MDHEN, CDR2 SYDVKM. CDR3 sequence (DNA): TGTGCCAGCAGTTTCCGGGACACTGAAGCTTTCTTT. Translation: CASSFRDTEAFF.

This clone was counted once. The chain carries TRBV25-1 and TRBJ1-4; weak D call: TRBD1 (6 bases). There are 13 residues in the CDR3. The germline V gene encodes CDR1 MGHDK and CDR2 SYGVNS. V gave up 7 bases and J gave up 4 bases, with 10 bases separating them. CDR3 loop: CASMGHYNEKLFF. The DNA for the CDR3 is TGTGCCAGCATGGGACACTATAATGAAAAACTGTTTTTT.

The chain carries TRBV2 and TRBJ2-7; the D gene is possibly TRBD2 (5 bases). The germline V gene has CDR1 SNHLY and CDR2 FYNNEI. The V end lost 8 bases, the J end lost 2 bases, and 13 bases lay between the germline ends. This CDR3 contains 13 residues. The CDR3 spells CASRFAEAYEQYF. The CDR3 DNA sequence: TGTGCCAGCCGGTTCGCGGAGGCCTACGAGCAGTACTTC.

DNA for the CDR3: TGTGCCAGCAGCTCCGGGTACCGAACCTACGAGCAGTACTTC. Translated, it gives CASSSGYRTYEQYF. The chain employs TRBV28 and TRBJ2-7, with D unresolved. The V end lost 6 bases, the J end lost 2 bases, and 14 bases lay between the germline ends. From germline, CDR1 is MDHEN and CDR2 SYDVKM. The CDR3 is 14 residues long.

This clone has a single count. The chain combines TRBV25-1 with TRBJ2-1, with D perhaps TRBD1 (6 bases). CDR1 is MGHDK, CDR2 SYGVNS, per germline. V shed 4 bases and J shed 8 bases, with 21 bases lying between them. The CDR3 covers 16 residues. CDR3 in amino acids: CASSGPFETGIDEQFF. Written as DNA, the CDR3 is TGTGCCAGCAGTGGTCCCTTTGAAACAGGGATCGATGAGCAGTTCTTC.

The chain uses TRBV9 and TRBJ1-2; 10 bases align to TRBD1. The ends lost 4 bases at V and 2 bases at J; junction bases unmatched: 5. This CDR3 region has 15 residues. CDR1 is SGDLS and CDR2 is YYNGEE in the germline V gene. In nucleotides, the CDR3 is TGTGCCAGCAGCTCTCGGACAGGGGGAAACTATGGCTACACCTTC. This gives the protein CASSSRTGGNYGYTF.

The chain employs TRBV18 and TRBJ2-1; 9 nucleotides agree with TRBD2. Unmatched junction bases numbered 4, after V lost 2 bases and J lost 2 bases. Germline V gene data show CDR1 as KGHSH and CDR2 as LQKENI. The CDR3 contains 16 residues. CDR3 region: CASSPAASGAYNEQFF. DNA for the CDR3: TGTGCCAGCTCACCAGCGGCTAGCGGGGCCTACAATGAGCAGTTCTTC.